This T cell receptor (beta chain) was sequenced in a study of blood T cell repertoires in COVID-19. Study background: The United States, Italy and Spain were the sources of the acute and convalescent COVID-19 samples.

Exposed participants encountered a COVID-19 case during the 2 weeks preceding study entry. How the authors handled the data: Amplification from reference gene primers served as the basis for estimated nucleated cell counts. The data were produced by immunoSEQ multiplex PCR, yet TCRdb's version contains in-frame clones alone and is incomplete. The DNA gave D and trimming, while V, J and clone size come from that table. This table has 180,000 or so clones, about 80% appearing once. Germline CDR1 reads MDHEN; CDR2 reads SYDVKM. This CDR3 region has 15 residues. V lost 5 bases to trimming and J lost 1 base, with 14 bases between them.

The origin of this receptor is a man in his sixties who had been exposed to COVID-19. The material sequenced was PBMCs or T cells enriched from blood (not recorded which). The rearrangement uses TRBV28 and TRBJ1-1, with a weak D call TRBD1 (6 bases). The CDR3 is CASSPAQGPNTEAFF. The CDR3 DNA reads TGTGCCAGCAGTCCCGCACAGGGTCCGAACACTGAAGCTTTCTTT.